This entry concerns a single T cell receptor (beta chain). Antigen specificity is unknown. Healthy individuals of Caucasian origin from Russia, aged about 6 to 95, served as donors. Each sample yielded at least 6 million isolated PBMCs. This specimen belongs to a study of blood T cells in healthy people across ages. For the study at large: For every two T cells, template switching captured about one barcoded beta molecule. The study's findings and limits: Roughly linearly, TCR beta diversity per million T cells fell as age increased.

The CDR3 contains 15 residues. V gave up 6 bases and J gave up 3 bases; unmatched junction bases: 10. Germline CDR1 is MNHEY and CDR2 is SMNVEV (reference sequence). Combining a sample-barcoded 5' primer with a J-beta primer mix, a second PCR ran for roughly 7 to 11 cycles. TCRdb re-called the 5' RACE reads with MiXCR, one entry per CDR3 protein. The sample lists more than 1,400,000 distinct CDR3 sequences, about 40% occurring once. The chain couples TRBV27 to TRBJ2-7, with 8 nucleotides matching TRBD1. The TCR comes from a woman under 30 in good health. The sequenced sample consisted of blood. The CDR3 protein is CASSKPGQGNYEQYF. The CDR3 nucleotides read TGTGCCAGCAGCAAACCTGGACAGGGTAACTACGAGCAGTACTTC.